This T cell receptor beta chain came from a study of OX40 agonist ivuxolimab in advanced cancers. The assay was immunoSEQ multiplex PCR, and TCRdb's table has in-frame clones only and misses some. The sample lists approximately 82,000 clones; around 85% were seen once. The CDR3 sequence is 11 residues long. Germline V CDR1 and CDR2: MDHEN, SYDVKM. Trimming took off 4 bases at V and 6 bases at J, with 3 bases between the two ends. The source is an adult with an advanced solid tumor such as melanoma, head and neck, liver or kidney cancer. The material sequenced was CD4+ or CD8+ T cells sorted from blood, taken in a trial of the OX40 agonist ivuxolimab. This sequence joins TRBV28 and TRBJ2-2; D uncertain. CDR3 loop: CASSYPGELFF. The CDR3 bases are TGTGCCAGCAGTTATCCCGGGGAGCTGTTTTTT.